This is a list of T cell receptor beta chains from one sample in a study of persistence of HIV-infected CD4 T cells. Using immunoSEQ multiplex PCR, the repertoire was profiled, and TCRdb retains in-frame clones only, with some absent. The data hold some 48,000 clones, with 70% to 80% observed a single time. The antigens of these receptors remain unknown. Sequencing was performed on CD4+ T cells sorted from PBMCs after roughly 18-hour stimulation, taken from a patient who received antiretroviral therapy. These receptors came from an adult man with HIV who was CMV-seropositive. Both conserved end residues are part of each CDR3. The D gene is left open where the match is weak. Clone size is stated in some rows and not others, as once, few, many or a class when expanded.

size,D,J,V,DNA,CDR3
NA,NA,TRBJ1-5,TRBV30,TGTGCCTGGAGTGTAAAAAGGAACTATCAGCCCCAGCATTTT,CAWSVKRNYQPQHF
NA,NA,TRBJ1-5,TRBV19,TGTGCCAGTAGCCCCCGAGGCAGTAGCAATCAGCCCCAGCATTTT,CASSPRGSSNQPQHF
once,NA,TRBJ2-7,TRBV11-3,TGTGCCAGCAGCTTAGACTCCGCCGGGACATACGAGCAGTACTTC,CASSLDSAGTYEQYF
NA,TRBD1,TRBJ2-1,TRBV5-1,TGCGCCAGCAGCTTCTACCTTACAGGGGCGACCTTAGATGAGCAGTTCTTC,CASSFYLTGATLDEQFF
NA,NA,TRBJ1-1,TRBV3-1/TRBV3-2,TGTGCCAGCAGCCCTGGAACTGAAGCTTTCTTT,CASSPGTEAFF
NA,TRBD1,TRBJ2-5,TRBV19,TGTGCCAGTAGTAATACAGGGGGCGCAGGAGGAGAGACCCAGTACTTC,CASSNTGGAGGETQYF
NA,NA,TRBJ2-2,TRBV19,TGTGCCAGTACCGGGTCTATTACCGGGGAGCTGTTTTTT,CASTGSITGELFF
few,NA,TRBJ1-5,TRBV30,TGTGCCTGGAGTGTAACAGACCTGGGTCAGCCCCAGCATTTT,CAWSVTDLGQPQHF
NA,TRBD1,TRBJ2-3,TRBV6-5,TGTGCCAGCAGTTCGAGGGGGCGCGACACAGATACGCAGTATTTT,CASSSRGRDTDTQYF
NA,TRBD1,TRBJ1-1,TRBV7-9,TGTGCCAGCAGCCCCTACAGGGGTACCACTGAAGCTTTCTTT,CASSPYRGTTEAFF
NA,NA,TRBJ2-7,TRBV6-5,TGTGCCAGCAGTTACTCGGGACAAGGATACTACGAGCAGTACTTC,CASSYSGQGYYEQYF
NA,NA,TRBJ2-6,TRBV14,TGTGCCAGCAGCCAAGGAGAGGGCCGTAGCTCTGGGGCCAACGTCCTGACTTTC,CASSQGEGRSSGANVLTF
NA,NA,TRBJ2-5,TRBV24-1,TGTGCCACCAGTGATCACCGGACTATCGAGGAGACCCAGTACTTC,CATSDHRTIEETQYF
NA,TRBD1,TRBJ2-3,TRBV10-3,TGTGCCATCAGTCAGGGGGCCGTAGATACGCAGTATTTT,CAISQGAVDTQYF
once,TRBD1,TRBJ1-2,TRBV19,TGTGCCAGTAGTACCACAGGGGGCGGTGGCTACACCTTC,CASSTTGGGGYTF
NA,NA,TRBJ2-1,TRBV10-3,TGTGCCATCAGTGAGGACAGAGGGGAGCAGTTCTTC,CAISEDRGEQFF
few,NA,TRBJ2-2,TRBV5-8,TGTGCCAGCAGCCCGAGGAGGGGAGGCACCGGGGAGCTGTTTTTT,CASSPRRGGTGELFF
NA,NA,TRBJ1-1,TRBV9,TGTGCCAGCAGCTTGATTGGGACTGAAGCTTTCTTT,CASSLIGTEAFF
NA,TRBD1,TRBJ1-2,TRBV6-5,TGTGCCAGCAGGCGCTACCGGGACAGTAAGGATGGCTACACCTTC,CASRRYRDSKDGYTF
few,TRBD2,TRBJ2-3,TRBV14,TGTGCCAGCAGCCAAGATCTAGGGACTAGCGGCTCAGATACGCAGTATTTT,CASSQDLGTSGSDTQYF
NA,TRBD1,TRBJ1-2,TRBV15,TGTGCCACCAGCAGAGATGGGGACAGCCTTTCGAACTATGGCTACACCTTC,CATSRDGDSLSNYGYTF
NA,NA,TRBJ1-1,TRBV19,TGTGCCAGTAGTACCTCCTCCGAAGCTTTCTTT,CASSTSSEAFF
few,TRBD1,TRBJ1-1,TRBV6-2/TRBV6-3,TGTGCCAGCAGTTACCGGTGGTTGACAGGGGGTAAGAGGGAAGCTTTCTTT,CASSYRWLTGGKREAFF
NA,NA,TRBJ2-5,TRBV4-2,TGTGCCAGCAGCCGCGAAGGACAGAGACAAGAGACCCAGTACTTC,CASSREGQRQETQYF
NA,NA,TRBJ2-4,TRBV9,TGTGCCAGCAGCGTAGGACTGAAAAACATTCAGTACTTC,CASSVGLKNIQYF